The rows below give T cell receptor beta chains drawn from one sample of a study of blood T cell repertoires in COVID-19. The protocol was immunoSEQ multiplex PCR, while the TCRdb copy is restricted to in-frame clones and leaves out a portion. The sample carries 260,000 or so clones, around 90% recorded once. The sample consisted of PBMCs or T cells enriched from blood (not recorded which). These receptors all come from a woman between 25 and 40 years old with acute COVID-19. Both conserved end residues are part of each CDR3. A D gene is named only where the DNA matches it firmly. For some rows the clone size is stated as once, few or many, or as a class when expanded; others skip it.

v_gene	d_gene	j_gene	abundance	CDR3aa	CDR3nt
TRBV3-1/TRBV3-2	-	TRBJ1-6	-	CASSQVRQTGSPLHF	TGTGCCAGCAGCCAAGTTCGGCAGACGGGTTCACCCCTCCACTTT
TRBV7-9	TRBD1	TRBJ1-3	-	CASSRGQGVGNTIYF	TGTGCCAGCAGCCGGGGACAGGGGGTTGGAAACACCATATATTTT
TRBV30	TRBD1	TRBJ2-5	-	CAFRDRGLQETQYF	TGTGCCTTCCGGGACAGGGGACTCCAAGAGACCCAGTACTTC
TRBV10-3	TRBD1	TRBJ1-5	-	CAISSTGTVVKPQHF	TGTGCCATCAGTTCCACCGGGACAGTTGTGAAGCCCCAGCATTTT
TRBV2	TRBD2	TRBJ2-2	-	CASSSAGGYTGELFF	TGTGCCAGCAGTTCCGCGGGGGGATACACCGGGGAGCTGTTTTTT
TRBV2	-	TRBJ1-1	-	CASRGGEAFF	TGTGCCAGCAGAGGCGGCGAAGCTTTCTTT
TRBV7-8	-	TRBJ2-4	-	CASSFYQGSKNIQYF	TGTGCCAGCAGCTTCTATCAGGGGTCCAAAAACATTCAGTACTTC
TRBV4-3	-	TRBJ1-5	-	CASSQDRVNQPQHF	TGCGCCAGCAGCCAAGATAGAGTCAATCAGCCCCAGCATTTT
TRBV7-6	-	TRBJ1-2	-	CASSLAAQWGYTF	TGTGCCAGCAGCTTAGCGGCCCAGTGGGGCTACACCTTC
TRBV11-2	TRBD1	TRBJ2-2	-	CASSYTTGRIGELFF	TGTGCCAGCAGCTACACGACAGGGCGTATCGGGGAGCTGTTTTTT
TRBV11-2	-	TRBJ2-1	-	CASSQDLRRLQFF	TGTGCCAGCAGCCAAGACTTGAGGAGATTACAGTTCTTC
TRBV19	TRBD1	TRBJ1-1	once	CASRVRWTGRNTEAFF	TGTGCCAGTAGAGTACGTTGGACAGGGAGGAACACTGAAGCTTTCTTT
TRBV11-2	-	TRBJ1-2	-	CASSFLSAASGYTF	TGTGCCAGCAGCTTTCTTTCCGCAGCGAGTGGCTACACCTTC
TRBV5-1	TRBD1	TRBJ1-1	-	CASSSTKGQGAFGTEAFF	TGCGCCAGCAGCTCTACCAAAGGACAGGGGGCTTTTGGAACTGAAGCTTTCTTT
TRBV6-2/TRBV6-3	-	TRBJ2-1	-	CASSYRTANEQFF	TGTGCCAGCAGTTACCGGACAGCGAATGAGCAGTTCTTC
TRBV4-1	-	TRBJ2-7	-	CASSTSVEQYF	TGCGCCAGCAGCACCAGCGTCGAGCAGTACTTC
TRBV7-2	-	TRBJ2-7	-	CASSYLRQYSYEQYF	TGTGCCAGCAGCTACCTCCGACAGTACTCCTACGAGCAGTACTTC
TRBV6-2/TRBV6-3	-	TRBJ1-2	few	CASSYSPHPLIYGYTF	TGTGCCAGCAGTTACTCGCCACACCCGCTCATCTATGGCTACACCTTC
TRBV5-5	TRBD1	TRBJ1-5	few	CASSRTGGNQPQHF	TGTGCCAGCAGCCGGACAGGGGGCAATCAGCCCCAGCATTTT
TRBV5-1	TRBD1	TRBJ1-2	-	CASRSPDRGPNYGYTF	TGCGCCAGCAGATCTCCGGACAGGGGGCCTAACTATGGCTACACCTTC
TRBV6-5	-	TRBJ1-1	-	CASSYPPGEGTEAFF	TGTGCCAGCAGTTACCCCCCAGGGGAAGGCACTGAAGCTTTCTTT
TRBV7-2	-	TRBJ1-2	few	CASSLQGSNNYGYTF	TGTGCCAGCAGCTTACAGGGCTCTAATAACTATGGCTACACCTTC
TRBV5-1	TRBD2	TRBJ2-1	-	CASSRLPAGSYNEQFF	TGCGCCAGCAGCCGCCTTCCAGCGGGGAGTTACAATGAGCAGTTCTTC
TRBV5-4	TRBD1	TRBJ2-7	-	CASSDGTGVSYEQYF	TGTGCCAGCAGCGATGGGACAGGCGTTTCCTACGAGCAGTACTTC
TRBV19	TRBD1	TRBJ1-2	-	CASSPRTGPTNYGYTF	TGTGCCAGTAGCCCCCGGACAGGGCCTACTAACTATGGCTACACCTTC
TRBV15	-	TRBJ1-5	-	CASSRAPTGGQPQHF	TGTGCCAGCTCGCGGGCCCCCACCGGCGGTCAGCCCCAGCATTTT
TRBV4-2	-	TRBJ2-5	-	CASSQDSRGETQYF	TGTGCCAGCAGCCAAGATAGTCGGGGGGAGACCCAGTACTTC
TRBV13	TRBD1	TRBJ1-6	few	CASSLGRDRASPLHF	TGTGCCAGCAGCTTAGGCCGGGACAGAGCTTCACCCCTCCACTTT
TRBV16	-	TRBJ1-3	-	CASSHTFSGIRSGNTIYF	TGTGCCAGCAGCCACACCTTCTCGGGTATTCGCTCTGGAAACACCATATATTTT
TRBV3-1/TRBV3-2	-	TRBJ1-1	-	CASKDRNTEAFF	TGTGCCAGCAAAGACAGGAACACTGAAGCTTTCTTT
TRBV4-1	-	TRBJ2-2	-	CASKKLAGHFGAGELFF	-
TRBV2	TRBD1	TRBJ2-7	-	CASSEYRGSYEQYF	TGTGCCAGCAGTGAATACAGGGGTTCGTACGAGCAGTACTTC
TRBV3-1/TRBV3-2	TRBD2	TRBJ2-7	-	CASSQDPSGNEQYF	TGTGCCAGCAGCCAAGATCCTAGCGGAAACGAGCAGTACTTC
TRBV28	-	TRBJ1-3	once	CASNPPGRRGNTIYF	TGTGCCAGCAATCCCCCGGGGAGAAGAGGAAACACCATATATTTT
TRBV10-3	-	TRBJ2-1	-	CAISGLNNEQFF	TGTGCCATCAGTGGACTTAACAATGAGCAGTTCTTC
TRBV6-5	-	TRBJ1-2	once	CASSYFSGNYGYTF	TGTGCCAGCAGTTACTTTTCAGGGAACTATGGCTACACCTTC
TRBV3-1/TRBV3-2	TRBD2	TRBJ2-5	-	CASTVSGGEETQYF	TGTGCCAGCACCGTGAGCGGGGGAGAAGAGACCCAGTACTTC
TRBV25-1	-	TRBJ1-6	-	CASSGASWGDSPLHF	TGTGCCAGCAGTGGCGCCTCATGGGGGGATTCACCCCTCCACTTT
TRBV5-6	-	TRBJ2-7	-	CASRGIGSSYEQYF	TGTGCCAGCAGGGGGATTGGGAGCTCCTACGAGCAGTACTTC
TRBV6-2/TRBV6-3	-	TRBJ2-5	-	CASSYSNWSQETQYF	TGTGCCAGCAGTTACTCCAACTGGAGCCAGGAGACCCAGTACTTC
TRBV6-5	TRBD1	TRBJ1-4	-	CASEGRGREKLFF	TGTGCCAGCGAGGGCAGGGGGCGTGAAAAACTGTTTTTT
TRBV28	TRBD1	TRBJ2-7	-	CASSLEPGGSYEQYF	TGTGCCAGCAGTTTAGAGCCAGGGGGCTCGTACGAGCAGTACTTC
TRBV7-9	-	TRBJ2-1	-	CASSLRVAYNEQFF	TGTGCCAGCAGCCTCAGGGTCGCCTACAATGAGCAGTTCTTC
TRBV11-2	-	TRBJ1-1	once	CASSSPTGNTEAFF	TGTGCCAGCAGCTCGCCTACAGGGAACACTGAAGCTTTCTTT
TRBV5-1	-	TRBJ1-6	-	CASRGGGSPLHF	TGCGCCAGCAGAGGGGGGGGTTCACCCCTCCACTTT
TRBV27	TRBD2	TRBJ2-1	-	CASSLGLAYNEQFF	TGTGCCAGCAGTTTGGGACTAGCGTACAATGAGCAGTTCTTC
TRBV30	-	TRBJ2-3	-	CAWSVGTSTDTQYF	TGTGCCTGGAGTGTTGGGACTAGCACAGATACGCAGTATTTT
TRBV9	-	TRBJ1-3	-	CASSLAGQGSGNTIYF	TGTGCCAGCAGCTTGGCCGGCCAGGGGTCTGGAAACACCATATATTTT
TRBV3-1/TRBV3-2	TRBD1	TRBJ2-3	-	CASSLRTGEDTQYF	TGTGCCAGCAGCCTTCGGACAGGGGAAGATACGCAGTATTTT
TRBV18	-	TRBJ1-6	-	CASSPDSTFLHF	TGTGCCAGCTCACCAGACAGCACCTTTCTCCACTTT
TRBV7-2	TRBD2	TRBJ2-1	-	CASSFSGGYYNEQFF	TGTGCCAGCAGCTTCAGCGGGGGGTACTACAATGAGCAGTTCTTC
TRBV4-3	-	TRBJ1-5	once	CASSQDWGSNQPQHF	TGCGCCAGCAGCCAAGATTGGGGCAGCAATCAGCCCCAGCATTTT
TRBV7-2	TRBD1	TRBJ2-7	once	CASRTGTEAYEQYF	TGTGCCAGCAGGACCGGGACAGAGGCCTACGAGCAGTACTTC
TRBV15	-	TRBJ2-1	-	CATSLPGLSYNEQFF	TGTGCCACCAGCCTTCCGGGTCTCTCCTACAATGAGCAGTTCTTC
TRBV24-1	TRBD1	TRBJ1-2	-	CATSEEGQGGGGYTF	TGTGCCACCAGTGAGGAGGGACAGGGCGGTGGTGGCTACACCTTC
TRBV24-1	-	TRBJ2-1	-	CATSDPGHSDNEQFF	TGTGCCACCAGTGATCCGGGACACTCTGACAATGAGCAGTTCTTC
TRBV6-5	TRBD1	TRBJ1-2	-	CASKRPGGNYGYTF	TGTGCCAGCAAGCGTCCAGGGGGCAACTATGGCTACACCTTC
TRBV6-2/TRBV6-3	-	TRBJ1-2	-	CASSYEINYGYTF	TGTGCCAGCAGTTACGAGATAAACTATGGCTACACCTTC
TRBV6-6	TRBD1	TRBJ1-2	-	CASSPIGGTNRGTYGYTF	TGTGCCAGCAGTCCCATTGGGGGGACCAACAGGGGAACCTATGGCTACACCTTC
TRBV5-6	-	TRBJ1-4	-	CASSLWDFTTNEKLFF	TGTGCCAGCAGCCTATGGGACTTTACAACTAATGAAAAACTGTTTTTT